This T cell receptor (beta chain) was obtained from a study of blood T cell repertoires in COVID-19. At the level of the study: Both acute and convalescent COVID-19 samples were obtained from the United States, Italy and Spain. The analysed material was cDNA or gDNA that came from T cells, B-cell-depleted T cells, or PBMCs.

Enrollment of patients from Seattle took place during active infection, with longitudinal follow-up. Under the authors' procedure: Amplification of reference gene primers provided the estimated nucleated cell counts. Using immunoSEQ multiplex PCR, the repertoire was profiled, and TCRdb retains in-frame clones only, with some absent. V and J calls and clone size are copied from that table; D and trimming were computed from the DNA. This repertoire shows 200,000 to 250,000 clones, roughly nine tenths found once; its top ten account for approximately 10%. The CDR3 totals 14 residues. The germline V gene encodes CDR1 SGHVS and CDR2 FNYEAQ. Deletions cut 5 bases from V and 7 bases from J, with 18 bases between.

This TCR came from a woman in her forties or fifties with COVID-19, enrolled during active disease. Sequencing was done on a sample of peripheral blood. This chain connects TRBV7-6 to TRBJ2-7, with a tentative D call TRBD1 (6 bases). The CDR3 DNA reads TGTGCCAGCAGCCCCAGGGGAGTCCTTTATGAGCAGTACTTC. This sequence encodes CASSPRGVLYEQYF.